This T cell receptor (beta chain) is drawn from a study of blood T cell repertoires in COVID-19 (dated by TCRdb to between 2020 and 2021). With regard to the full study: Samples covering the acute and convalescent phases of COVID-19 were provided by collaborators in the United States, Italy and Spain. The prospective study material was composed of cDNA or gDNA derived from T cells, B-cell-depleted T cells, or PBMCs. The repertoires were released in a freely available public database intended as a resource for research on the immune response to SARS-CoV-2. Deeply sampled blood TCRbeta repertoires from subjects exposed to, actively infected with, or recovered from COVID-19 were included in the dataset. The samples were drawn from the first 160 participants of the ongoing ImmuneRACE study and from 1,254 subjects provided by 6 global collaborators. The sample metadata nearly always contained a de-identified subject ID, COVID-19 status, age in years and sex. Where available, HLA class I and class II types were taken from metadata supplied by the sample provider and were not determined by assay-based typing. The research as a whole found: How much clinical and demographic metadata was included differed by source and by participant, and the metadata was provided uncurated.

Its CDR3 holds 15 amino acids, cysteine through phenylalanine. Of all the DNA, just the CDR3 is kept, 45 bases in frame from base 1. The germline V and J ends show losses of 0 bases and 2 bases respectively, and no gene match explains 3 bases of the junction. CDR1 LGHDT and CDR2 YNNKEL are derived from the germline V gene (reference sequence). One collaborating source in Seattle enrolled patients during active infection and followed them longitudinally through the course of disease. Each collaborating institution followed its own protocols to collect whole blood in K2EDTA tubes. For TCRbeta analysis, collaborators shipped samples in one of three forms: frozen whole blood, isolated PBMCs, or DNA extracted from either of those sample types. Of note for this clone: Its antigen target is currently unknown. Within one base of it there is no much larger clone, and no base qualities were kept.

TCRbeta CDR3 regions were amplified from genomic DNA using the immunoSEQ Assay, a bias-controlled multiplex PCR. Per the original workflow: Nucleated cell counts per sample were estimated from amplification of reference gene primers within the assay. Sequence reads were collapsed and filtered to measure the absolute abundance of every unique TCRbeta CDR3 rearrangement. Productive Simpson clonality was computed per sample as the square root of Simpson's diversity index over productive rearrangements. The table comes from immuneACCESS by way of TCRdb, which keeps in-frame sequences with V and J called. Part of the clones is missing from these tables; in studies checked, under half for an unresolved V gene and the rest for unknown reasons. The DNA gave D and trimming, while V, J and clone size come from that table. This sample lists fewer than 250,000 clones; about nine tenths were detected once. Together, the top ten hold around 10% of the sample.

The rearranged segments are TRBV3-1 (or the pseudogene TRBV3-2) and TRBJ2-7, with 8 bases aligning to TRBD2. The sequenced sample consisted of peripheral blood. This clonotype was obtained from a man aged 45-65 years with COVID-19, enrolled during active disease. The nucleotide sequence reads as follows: TGTGCCAGCAGCCAAGATCCGGGGGGGACCTACGAGCAGTACTTC. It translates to CASSQDPGGTYEQYF.